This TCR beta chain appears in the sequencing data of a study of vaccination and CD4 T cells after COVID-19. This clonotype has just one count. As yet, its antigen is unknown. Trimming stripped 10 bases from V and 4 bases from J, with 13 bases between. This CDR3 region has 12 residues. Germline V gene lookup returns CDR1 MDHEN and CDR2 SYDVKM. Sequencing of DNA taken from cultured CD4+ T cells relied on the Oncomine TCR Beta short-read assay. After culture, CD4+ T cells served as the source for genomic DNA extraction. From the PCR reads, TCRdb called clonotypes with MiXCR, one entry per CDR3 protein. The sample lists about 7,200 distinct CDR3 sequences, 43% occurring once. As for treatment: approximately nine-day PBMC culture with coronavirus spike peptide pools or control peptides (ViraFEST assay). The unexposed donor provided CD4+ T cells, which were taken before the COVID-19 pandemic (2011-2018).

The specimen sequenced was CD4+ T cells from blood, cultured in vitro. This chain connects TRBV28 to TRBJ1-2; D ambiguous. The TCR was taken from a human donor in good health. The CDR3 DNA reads TGTGCCACTTCCGGTCCAAGCTATGGCTACACCTTC. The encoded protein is CATSGPSYGYTF.